The 24 T cell receptor beta chains below all came from one sample that was sequenced in a study of blood T cell repertoires in COVID-19. TCRdb's copy holds only in-frame clones and misses some; the assay was immunoSEQ multiplex PCR. The sample comprises some 240,000 clones, about three quarters of which are singletons, and about 7% rests with the top ten. The sequenced sample was peripheral blood. These receptors came from a woman between 65 and 79 years old with acute or convalescent COVID-19.

V is TRBV4-2 and J is TRBJ2-7, with D tentatively TRBD2 (7 bases). Trimming took 1 base from V and 2 from J, leaving 18 bases between them. The CDR3 extends over 17 amino acids. Germline CDR1 reads LGHNA; CDR2 reads YNFKEQ. The DNA of the CDR3 is TGTGCCAGCAGCCAAGGTGTGGGGGGGGGCCGCACCTACGAGCAGTACTTC. It yields the protein CASSQGVGGGRTYEQYF.

This clone appeared a single time. The chain joins TRBV2 to TRBJ2-7; a possible D gene is TRBD1 (5 bases). This CDR3 has 13 residues. Trimming cost V 4 bases and J 6 bases, with 13 bases left between them. Per the germline V gene, CDR1 is SNHLY and CDR2 is FYNNEI. The CDR3 DNA is TGTGCCAGCAGTGGCGACAGATCCAGCGAGCAGTACTTC. The encoded protein is CASSGDRSSEQYF. The whole variable domain, remainder taken from reference TRBV2 and TRBJ2-7, is EPEVTQTPSHQVTQMGQEVILRCVPISNHLYFYWYRQILGQKVEFLVSFYNNEISEKSEIFDDQFSVERPDGSNFTLKIRSTKLEDSAMYFCASSGDRSSEQYFGPGTRLTVT.

The chain is built from TRBV7-2 and TRBJ2-2, with D maybe TRBD2 (5 bases). The CDR3 loop spans 15 amino acids. Germline lookup yields CDR1 SGHTA and CDR2 FQGNSA. Trimming removed 1 base at V and 6 bases at J, with 12 bases between. This chain's CDR3 is CASSLDAGWAGELFF. CDR3 nucleotide sequence: TGTGCCAGCAGCTTAGATGCGGGTTGGGCCGGGGAGCTGTTTTTT.

This clone was counted only a few times. The chain employs TRBV30 and TRBJ1-5; D is undetermined. This CDR3 has 16 amino acids. The germline V gene encodes CDR1 GTSNPN and CDR2 SVGIG (reference sequence). Trimming removed 2 bases from V and 0 bases from J, with 14 bases in between. The CDR3 protein is CAWSSGEGISNQPQHF. DNA for the CDR3: TGTGCCTGGAGTAGCGGGGAAGGGATTAGCAATCAGCCCCAGCATTTT.

This clone was observed a handful of times. The chain recombines TRBV5-1 with TRBJ1-2; no reliable D call. Between the trimmed V and J ends, which lost 0 bases and 2 bases, there was a span of 11 bases. This CDR3 spans 15 amino acids. Germline loops: CDR1 SGHRS, CDR2 YFSETQ. CDR3 residues: CASSLAVETNYGYTF. In DNA, the CDR3 is TGCGCCAGCAGCTTGGCCGTTGAGACAAACTATGGCTACACCTTC.

This clone appeared a few times. The rearrangement joins TRBV6-2 or TRBV6-3 to TRBJ2-5; unclear D gene. V lost 4 bases and J lost 7, with 19 bases in between. This CDR3 contains 15 residues. The germline V gene encodes CDR1 MNHEY and CDR2 SVGEGT. CDR3 nucleotides: TGTGCCAGCAGTTTAATAGGCCAGACTCTGGGGACCCAGTACTTC. This gives the protein CASSLIGQTLGTQYF.

The rearrangement uses TRBV2 and TRBJ2-2, with 8 bases aligning to TRBD2. The V gene's germline CDR1 is SNHLY and CDR2 FYNNEI. J was trimmed by 4 bases and V by 1 base; bases with no gene match: 2. The CDR3 has 15 residues. This CDR3 is CASSEGLAGTGELFF. In DNA form, the CDR3 reads TGTGCCAGCAGTGAAGGTCTAGCGGGCACCGGGGAGCTGTTTTTT. The full variable domain, completed using reference TRBV2 and TRBJ2-2, is EPEVTQTPSHQVTQMGQEVILRCVPISNHLYFYWYRQILGQKVEFLVSFYNNEISEKSEIFDDQFSVERPDGSNFTLKIRSTKLEDSAMYFCASSEGLAGTGELFFGEGSRLTVL.

V is TRBV7-2 and J is TRBJ2-5; perhaps TRBD2 as D (5 bases). The CDR3 spans 14 residues. V lost 2 bases and J 4 bases, leaving 11 bases between the germline ends. Germline V gene lookup returns CDR1 SGHTA and CDR2 FQGNSA. The CDR3 DNA reads as TGTGCCAGCAGCTTACTGAGGGCCCTAGAGACCCAGTACTTC. As protein: CASSLLRALETQYF.

The chain joins TRBV18 to TRBJ2-3; 7 nucleotides agree with TRBD1. The CDR3 contains 15 residues. Unmatched junction bases numbered 12, after V lost 6 bases and J lost 6 bases. Germline V CDR1 and CDR2: KGHSH, LQKENI. Written as DNA, the CDR3 is TGTGCCAGCTCGGACGGGACAGTCCGGCGGGATACGCAGTATTTT. Translated: CASSDGTVRRDTQYF.

The rearrangement joins TRBV5-6 to TRBJ2-2; 8 nucleotides agree with TRBD2. This CDR3 has 14 amino acids. Germline lookup yields CDR1 SGHDT and CDR2 YYEEEE. The trim removed 4 bases at V and 5 bases at J, leaving 4 bases unmatched. Written as DNA, the CDR3 is TGTGCCAGCAGCCTGCGGGGGGTAACCGGGGAGCTGTTTTTT. Protein product: CASSLRGVTGELFF.

The genes are TRBV5-1 and TRBJ2-5; TRBD2 aligns across 8 bases. The J segment lost 6 bases and the V segment lost 7 bases, leaving 11 bases of the junction unmatched. CDR1 is SGHRS and CDR2 is YFSETQ in the germline V gene. CDR3 length: 14 residues. CDR3 sequence reads: CASDNDGGAKTQYF. The CDR3 bases are TGCGCCAGCGACAACGACGGGGGGGCAAAGACCCAGTACTTC.

The J gene is TRBJ2-2, the V gene TRBV6-5; unclear D gene. The CDR3 spans 12 residues. V lost 3 bases and J lost 4, with 3 bases in between. Germline CDR1 reads MNHEY; CDR2 reads SVGAGI. CDR3 in amino acids: CASSYRTGELFF. In DNA form, the CDR3 reads TGTGCCAGCAGTTATCGCACCGGGGAGCTGTTTTTT.

This chain joins TRBV19 and TRBJ2-3; perhaps TRBD1 as D (5 bases). Germline assignment: CDR1 LNHDA and CDR2 SQIVND (reference sequence). This CDR3 is built from 15 residues. V lost 2 bases and J 4 bases, leaving 13 bases between the germline ends. The chain's CDR3 is CASSISGWGPDTQYF. Here the CDR3 DNA reads TGTGCCAGTAGTATATCAGGGTGGGGTCCAGATACGCAGTATTTT.

The chain combines TRBV6-5 with TRBJ1-4; 9 bases are shared with TRBD1. This CDR3 is built from 13 residues. CDR1 and CDR2 (germline): MNHEY, SVGAGI. Trimming took 7 bases from V and 8 from J; bases not matched to a gene: 5. The CDR3: CASKQGAREKLFF. Here the CDR3 DNA reads TGTGCCAGCAAACAGGGGGCGCGGGAAAAACTGTTTTTT.

V gene TRBV5-4 combines with J gene TRBJ1-2; 7 nucleotides line up with TRBD1. Per the germline V gene, CDR1 is SGHNT and CDR2 is YYREEE (reference sequence). The CDR3 extends over 15 amino acids. V was clipped by 3 bases and J by 8 bases; unmatched bases: 13. The CDR3: CASSSKGAGEGGYTF. CDR3 coding DNA: TGTGCCAGCAGCTCGAAGGGGGCAGGGGAAGGCGGCTACACCTTC.

The genes are TRBV18 and TRBJ1-4, with D perhaps matching TRBD1 (5 bases). The CDR3 runs to 13 residues. Looked up from germline, CDR1 is KGHSH and CDR2 is LQKENI. V lost 2 bases and J 13 bases, leaving 14 bases between the germline ends. The CDR3: CASSPERAQGLFF. CDR3 sequence (DNA): TGTGCCAGCTCACCAGAAAGGGCTCAGGGACTGTTTTTT. The full variable domain, with the rest looked up from reference TRBV18 and TRBJ1-4, is NAGVMQNPRHLVRRRGQEARLRCSPMKGHSHVYWYRQLPEEGLKFMVYLQKENIIDESGMPKERFSAEFPKEGPSILRIQQVVRGDSAAYFCASSPERAQGLFFGSGTQLSVL.

The V and J genes are TRBV7-2 and TRBJ2-1; 7 positions match TRBD1. The ends lost 4 bases at V and 2 bases at J; junction bases unmatched: 8. CDR1 and CDR2 from the germline V gene are SGHTA and FQGNSA. The CDR3 is 16 residues long. The CDR3 bases are TGTGCCAGCAGCTCCTTCCCCGGGACAGCCTACAATGAGCAGTTCTTC. Translation: CASSSFPGTAYNEQFF.

The genes are TRBV10-3 and TRBJ1-3, with D unresolved. V was pared by 8 bases and J by 2 bases, with 7 bases between. CDR3 length: 12 amino acids. The germline gives CDR1 ENHRY, CDR2 SYGVKD. The CDR3 DNA reads as TGTGCCATCGCACAGACTGGAAACACCATATATTTT. Translating gives CAIAQTGNTIYF.

This clone was seen more than once but under ten times. The chain uses TRBV27 and TRBJ2-3; a weak D match, TRBD2 (6 bases). Germline-derived CDR1 and CDR2 are MNHEY and SMNVEV (reference sequence). V was cut by 4 bases and J by 6 bases, with 14 bases left in between. The CDR3 runs 14 residues. CDR3 in DNA: TGTGCCAGCAGTTCCCGTTTAGCGGTGGATACGCAGTATTTT. This encodes CASSSRLAVDTQYF.

J is TRBJ2-3 and V is TRBV5-1, with a possible D match to TRBD1 (5 bases). The length of the CDR3 is 15 residues. V was clipped by 2 bases and J by 1 base, with 11 bases between them. CDR1 SGHRS and CDR2 YFSETQ come from the germline V gene. The CDR3 loop is CASSFQGWGTDTQYF. In DNA, the CDR3 is TGCGCCAGCAGCTTCCAGGGATGGGGCACAGATACGCAGTATTTT.

CDR3: CASSLGDSYRWSEQFF. The CDR3 nucleotides are TGTGCCAGCAGCTTAGGAGACTCTTACCGTTGGAGTGAGCAGTTCTTC. This chain uses TRBV11-2 with TRBJ2-1; no clear D gene. Trimming took 1 base from V and 9 from J, leaving 19 bases between them. Germline V gives CDR1 SGHAT, CDR2 FQNNGV. CDR3 length: 16 amino acids.

The chain has TRBV28 and TRBJ1-2; 9 bases match TRBD1. Germline V gene sequence: CDR1 MDHEN, CDR2 SYDVKM. The CDR3 is 17 amino acids. The V and J ends lost 3 bases and 2 bases, in that order; junction bases with no gene match: 10. The CDR3 bases are TGTGCCAGCAGTTTCCCACACTACAGGGGGCGGAACTATGGCTACACCTTC. Protein sequence: CASSFPHYRGRNYGYTF.

The chain links TRBV7-2 to TRBJ2-1, with D tentatively TRBD2 (7 bases). Trimming cost V 1 base and J 1 base, with 17 bases left between them. The CDR3 length is 18 residues. Germline V gene sequence: CDR1 SGHTA, CDR2 FQGNSA. The CDR3 sequence: CASSLVLSRGGSYNEQFF. The CDR3 DNA is TGTGCCAGCAGCTTAGTTTTGTCCAGGGGAGGGTCCTACAATGAGCAGTTCTTC.

V usage is TRBV6-5 and J usage is TRBJ1-1; D not resolved. The CDR3 covers 13 residues. Germline CDR1 is MNHEY and CDR2 is SVGAGI. V gave up 2 bases and J gave up 1 base, with 5 bases separating them. The CDR3 sequence: CASSYGQNTEAFF. The CDR3 region has the DNA TGTGCCAGCAGTTACGGGCAGAACACTGAAGCTTTCTTT.